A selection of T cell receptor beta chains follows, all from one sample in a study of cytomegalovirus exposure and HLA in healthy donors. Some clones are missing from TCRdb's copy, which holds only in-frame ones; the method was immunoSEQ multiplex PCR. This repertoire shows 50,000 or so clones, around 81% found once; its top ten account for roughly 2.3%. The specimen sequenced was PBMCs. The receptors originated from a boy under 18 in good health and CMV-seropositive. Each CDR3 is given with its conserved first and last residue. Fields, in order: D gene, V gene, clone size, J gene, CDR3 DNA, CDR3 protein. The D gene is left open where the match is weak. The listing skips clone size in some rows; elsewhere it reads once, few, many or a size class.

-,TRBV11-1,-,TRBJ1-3,TGTGCCAGCAGCTTAGACGGAGCGCCTGGAAACACCATATATTTT,CASSLDGAPGNTIYF
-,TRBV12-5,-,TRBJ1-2,TGTGCTACCTCTCCCACAGGGATTTGGGATGGCTACACCTTC,CATSPTGIWDGYTF
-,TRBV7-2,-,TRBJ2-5,TGTGCCAGCAGGCGAGGAGTTCAAGAGACCCAGTACTTC,CASRRGVQETQYF
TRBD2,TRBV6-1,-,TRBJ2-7,TGTGCCAGCAATAGAGCGGGAGGTATTTCCTACGAGCAGTACTTC,CASNRAGGISYEQYF
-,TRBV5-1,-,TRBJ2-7,TGCGCCAGCAGCTTGGGGCAGGGCGTTTACGAGCAGTACTTC,CASSLGQGVYEQYF
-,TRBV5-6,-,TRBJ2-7,TGTGCCAGCAGCTTATTCCAGGGTGTACACGAGCAGTACTTC,CASSLFQGVHEQYF
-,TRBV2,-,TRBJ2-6,TGTGCCAGCAGGGGATTACCCAGGGCACCTGGGGCCAACGTCCTGACTTTC,CASRGLPRAPGANVLTF
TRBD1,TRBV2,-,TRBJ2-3,TGTGCCAGCAGTGACGGTCAGGGGGGCACAGATACGCAGTATTTT,CASSDGQGGTDTQYF
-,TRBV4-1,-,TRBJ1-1,TGCGCCAGCAGCCAAGATAGAAGACAGTACGGTCCTAAAATGAACACTGAAGCTTTCTTT,CASSQDRRQYGPKMNTEAFF
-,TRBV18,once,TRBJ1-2,TGTGCCAGCTCCATCGCGGCCTCGGCCAACTATGGCTACACCTTC,CASSIAASANYGYTF
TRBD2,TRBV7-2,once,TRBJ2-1,TGTGCCAGCAGCCCCCAGGGGCTAGCGGGGGGCTTCAATGAGCAGTTCTTC,CASSPQGLAGGFNEQFF
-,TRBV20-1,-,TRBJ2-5,TGCAGTGCTGTGAGGGAGACCCAGTACTTC,CSAVRETQYF
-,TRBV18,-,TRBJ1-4,TGTGCCAGCTCACCAAGACAGGAGAACGTCAATGAAAAACTGTTTTTT,CASSPRQENVNEKLFF
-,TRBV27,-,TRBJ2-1,TGTGCCAGCATCAGGGCGGGGGCGTACAATGAGCAGTTCTTC,CASIRAGAYNEQFF
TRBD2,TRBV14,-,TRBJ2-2,TGTGCCAGCCGGCCTAGCGGGGGGACCGGGGAGCTGTTTTTT,CASRPSGGTGELFF
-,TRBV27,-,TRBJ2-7,TGTGCCAGCAGCATCGGAGACGGGGAATCCTACGAGCAGTACTTC,CASSIGDGESYEQYF
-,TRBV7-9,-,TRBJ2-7,TGTGCCAGCAGCCCCGTCGGCAGGGGTAGTATTGAGCAGTACTTC,CASSPVGRGSIEQYF
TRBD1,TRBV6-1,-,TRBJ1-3,TGTGCCAGAATCAAAGGGGGCTACTCTGGAAACACCATATATTTT,CARIKGGYSGNTIYF
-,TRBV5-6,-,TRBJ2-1,TGTGCCAGCAGGTTATTATCCCGATTGCGAGACAATTACAATGAGCAGTTCTTC,CASRLLSRLRDNYNEQFF
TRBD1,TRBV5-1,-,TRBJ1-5,TGCGCCAGCAGCGCGGGGACAGGGCCCAATCAGCCCCAGCATTTT,CASSAGTGPNQPQHF
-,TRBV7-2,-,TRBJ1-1,TGTGCCAGCAGAAGGGGAATGAACACTGAAGCTTTCTTT,CASRRGMNTEAFF
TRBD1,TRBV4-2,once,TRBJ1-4,TGTGCCAGCGCAACAGGGGATGGGCCTAATGAAAAACTGTTTTTT,CASATGDGPNEKLFF
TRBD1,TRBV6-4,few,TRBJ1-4,TGTGCCAGCAGTGACAGACAGGGCGGAAAACTGTTTTTT,CASSDRQGGKLFF
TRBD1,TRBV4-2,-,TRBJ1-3,TGTGCCAGCAGCCAACGTAGGGGGCTTGGAAACACCATATATTTT,CASSQRRGLGNTIYF
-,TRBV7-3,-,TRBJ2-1,TGTGCCAGCAGCCTCCAGGGGAGGGACCACAATGAGCAGTTCTTC,CASSLQGRDHNEQFF
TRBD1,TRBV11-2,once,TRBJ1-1,TGTGCCAGCAGCCTAAGCGGGCCAGGGGGCGAAGCTTTCTTT,CASSLSGPGGEAFF
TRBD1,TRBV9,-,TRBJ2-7,TGTGCCAGCGGGACAGGGGTCGGCTACGAGCAGTACTTC,CASGTGVGYEQYF
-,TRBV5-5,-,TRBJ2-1,TGTGCCAGCAGCGGAACAGGGCTCTACAATGAGCAGTTCTTC,CASSGTGLYNEQFF
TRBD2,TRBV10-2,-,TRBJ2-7,TGCGCCAGCAGTGACCCGGGACTAGCGGGGGGGCAGCAGTACTTC,CASSDPGLAGGQQYF
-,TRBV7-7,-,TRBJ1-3,TGTGCTAGCAGCTTATCGGAGCTCTCAGACACCATATATTTT,CASSLSELSDTIYF
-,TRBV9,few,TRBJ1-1,TGTGCCAGCAGCGTAGAACCAGGGGACACTGAAGCTTTCTTT,CASSVEPGDTEAFF
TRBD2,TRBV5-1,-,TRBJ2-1,TGCGCCAGCAGCTTGGATCGGGGGGGCCAGGGTGAGCAGTTCTTC,CASSLDRGGQGEQFF
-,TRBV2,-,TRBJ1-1,TGTGCCAGCATTAAAGGAGTTACCACTGAAGCTTTCTTT,CASIKGVTTEAFF
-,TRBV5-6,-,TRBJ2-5,TGTGCCAGCAGCCTTTGGACATCCCAAGAGACCCAGTACTTC,CASSLWTSQETQYF
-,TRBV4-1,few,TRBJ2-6,TGCGCCAGCTCCTCTCAGGCCTCTGGGGCCAACGTCCTGACTTTC,CASSSQASGANVLTF
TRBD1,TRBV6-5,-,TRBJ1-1,TGTGCCAGCAGCCGGGACAGCATGAACACTGAAGCTTTCTTT,CASSRDSMNTEAFF
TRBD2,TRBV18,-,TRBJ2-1,TGTGCCAGCTCACTTCTAGCGGGGGCCTACAATGAGCAGTTCTTC,CASSLLAGAYNEQFF
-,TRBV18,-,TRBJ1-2,TGTGCCAGCTCACCACCAAGCTCGTCCGGTGGCTACACCTTC,CASSPPSSSGGYTF
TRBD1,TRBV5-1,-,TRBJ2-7,TGCGCCAGCAGCTGGGGTACCGGGACAGGAAGAACCTACGAGCAGTACTTC,CASSWGTGTGRTYEQYF
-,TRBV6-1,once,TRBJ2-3,TGTGCCAGCAGCCTCGACAGATATACGCAGTATTTT,CASSLDRYTQYF
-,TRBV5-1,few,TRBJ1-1,TGCGCCAGCAGCATAAAACAGGGACCGAACACTGAAGCTTTCTTT,CASSIKQGPNTEAFF
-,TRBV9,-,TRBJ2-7,TGTGCCAGCAGCCCCTCGAATAGATACTACGAGCAGTACTTC,CASSPSNRYYEQYF
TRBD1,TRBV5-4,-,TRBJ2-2,TGTGCCAGCAGCTTAAGGGCCGATACGGGGACAGGGGGGCTGTTTTTT,CASSLRADTGTGGLFF
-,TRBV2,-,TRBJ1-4,TGTGCCAGCTGGGGGGGTCAGGATGAAAAACTGTTTTTT,CASWGGQDEKLFF
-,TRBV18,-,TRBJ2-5,TGTGCCAGCTCCCCTGACTACCAAGAGACCCAGTACTTC,CASSPDYQETQYF
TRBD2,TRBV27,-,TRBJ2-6,TGTGCCAGCAGTTTGAAGCGGGGGGTCCTCTCTGGGGCCAACGTCCTGACTTTC,CASSLKRGVLSGANVLTF
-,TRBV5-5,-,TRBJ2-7,TGTGCCAGCAGAAGGGGGGGGGTGGGCGAGCAGTACTTC,CASRRGGVGEQYF
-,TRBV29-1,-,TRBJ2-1,TGCAGCGTTGGGGGTAGGGGGGGGAGTGAGCAGTTCTTC,CSVGGRGGSEQFF
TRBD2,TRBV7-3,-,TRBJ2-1,TGTGCCAGCAGCTTTCACGAGCGGGGGCTAAACAATGAGCAGTTCTTC,CASSFHERGLNNEQFF
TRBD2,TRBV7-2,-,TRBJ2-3,TGTGCCAGCAGCTTGGGACTAGCGGGGGGTCGATTCCAGAATACGCAGTATTTT,CASSLGLAGGRFQNTQYF
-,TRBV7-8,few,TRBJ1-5,TGTGCCAGCAGCGGCCGGGACTTCGTTCAGCCCCAGCATTTT,CASSGRDFVQPQHF
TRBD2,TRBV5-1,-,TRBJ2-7,TGCGCCACCGGCGCGGGGGGCGCGCCCTACGAGCAGTACTTC,CATGAGGAPYEQYF
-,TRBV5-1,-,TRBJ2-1,TGCGCCAGCAGCTTGGGCGTGAGCGACAATGAGCAGTTCTTC,CASSLGVSDNEQFF
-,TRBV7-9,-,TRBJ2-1,TGTGCCAGCAGCTATAGCGACAATGAGCAGTTCTTC,CASSYSDNEQFF